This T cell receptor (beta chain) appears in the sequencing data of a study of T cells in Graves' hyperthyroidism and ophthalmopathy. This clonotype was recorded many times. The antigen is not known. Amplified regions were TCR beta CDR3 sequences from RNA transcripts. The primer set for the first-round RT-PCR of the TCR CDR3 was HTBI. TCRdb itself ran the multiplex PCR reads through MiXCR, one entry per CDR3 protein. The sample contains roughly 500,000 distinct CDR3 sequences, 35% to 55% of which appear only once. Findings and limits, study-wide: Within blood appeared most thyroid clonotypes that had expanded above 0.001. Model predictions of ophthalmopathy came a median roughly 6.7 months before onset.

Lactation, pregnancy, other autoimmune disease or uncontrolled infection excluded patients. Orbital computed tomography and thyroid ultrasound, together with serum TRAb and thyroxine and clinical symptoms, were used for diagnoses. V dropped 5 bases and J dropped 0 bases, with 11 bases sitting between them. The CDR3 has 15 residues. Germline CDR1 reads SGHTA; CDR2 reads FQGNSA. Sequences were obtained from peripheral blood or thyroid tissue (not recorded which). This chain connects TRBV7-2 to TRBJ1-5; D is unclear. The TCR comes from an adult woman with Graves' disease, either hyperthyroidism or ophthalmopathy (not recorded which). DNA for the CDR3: TGTGCCAGCAGCACGACGGCGTATAGCAATCAGCCCCAGCATTTT. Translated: CASSTTAYSNQPQHF.